The entry that follows covers one T cell receptor beta chain sequence. This clonotype was recorded many times. This clone's antigen is unknown. Base qualities are not at hand, and no much larger clone is one base apart. The source of the sample is a study of molecular identifiers for immune sequencing clone quantification (dated by TCRdb to the late 2010s). About the full investigation: For a replicate experiment, the RNA from either approximately 20,000 or 100,000 naive CD8 T cells was divided into five aliquots, and four of those aliquots went on to sequencing. This methods study benchmarked molecular-identifier clustering-based TCR repertoire sequencing (MIDCIRS) and TCR RNA copy counting, using CD8 T cells to do so.

Libraries of naive CD8 T cells were generated from around 20,000 to 990,000 sorted cells, with 10%, 30% or 50% of the purified RNA used. Naive CD8 T cells were FACS-sorted as CD8+CD4-CCR7+CD45RA+ on a BD FACSAria II into RLT Plus buffer. Ten to eleven TCR copies' worth of Jurkat RNA were spiked into about 20,000-1,000,000 naive CD8 T cell samples to test detection sensitivity. Enrichment of CD8 T cells was performed with RosetteSep CD8+ T Cell Enrichment Cocktail and Ficoll-Paque, after which ACK red cell lysis was carried out. What the authors observed across the whole study: Even against a background of around 950,000 naive CD8 T cells, spiked-in Jurkat TCR RNA amounting to a single cell's worth was reported to be detectable. When barcode sub-clustering was omitted, TCR diversity was inflated by chimeric consensus sequences, with chimeras reaching as high as 47%. Identical TCR molecules sharing a barcode could cause highly expanded clone sizes to be underestimated. Naive libraries contained spiked-in Jurkat TCR RNA (more than 9 copies' worth), which is not part of the donor repertoire. In CMV-specific effector cells, clones with more than 20 RNA copies contained over 97% of molecules, whereas in naive cells such clones contained under 1% of molecules. Approximately 2.7 recovered TCR RNA copies per cell were obtained by modeling, versus roughly 10 by digital PCR, implying a capture efficiency of about 30%.

V and J lose 7 bases and 0 bases, and a span of 10 bases separates them. CDR1 and CDR2 are read off the germline V gene as MNHEY and SVGEGT. The CDR3 spans 15 residues, from the cysteine through the phenylalanine. Only CDR3 DNA remains: 45 bases, in frame from the first base. Library creation used PCR. Sequencing instrument: NextSeq 500. Bulk TCR libraries were made following a previously described method, with the TCR primers given in Table S5. The Qiagen AllPrep DNA/RNA kit was used to purify total RNA. Before any analysis, reads coming from multiple sequencing runs of the same library were combined into one pool. Under the source paper's analysis protocol: Reads were retained only if their TCR constant sequence matched exactly, and those retained reads were trimmed to 150 nt and grouped according to their 12-nt molecular barcodes. Within each barcode group, reads were sub-clustered at a 15% Levenshtein threshold, and quality-weighted consensus sequences were built per RNA molecule. Non-functional sequences were excluded, and lower-count sequences lying one edit away from another sequence were also excluded. On the basis of fitting two negative binomial distributions, barcode sub-clusters with fewer than 20% of the maximum read count were discarded. Starting from the raw public reads, TCRdb applied fastp trimming at Q25, assembled clones with MiXCR and retained in-frame beta chains. Each CDR3 protein appears once, grouped with its most common genes and DNA. The V and J calls were not made by the authors but by TCRdb's processing. The sample table shows some 96,000 distinct CDR3 sequences, and approximately 24% are seen once. The ten top clones hold around 0.92% of the sample.

The receptor comes from a human donor in good health. Some libraries in this study had Jurkat cell RNA spiked in. The rearrangement combines TRBV6-2 or TRBV6-3 with TRBJ2-6, with no D gene named confidently. The specimen sequenced was naive CD8+ T cells from blood, with Jurkat cell RNA spiked in. The cell subset or site label for this specimen denotes: FACS-sorted CD8+CD4-CCR7+CD45RA+ naive T cells. The DNA sequence reads TGTGCCAGCACCCAACAGAGCTCTGGGGCCAACGTCCTGACTTTC. Translated, this is CASTQQSSGANVLTF.